The rows below give T cell receptor beta chains drawn from one sample of a study of radiotherapy plus CTLA-4 blockade in lung cancer. Profiled with immunoSEQ multiplex PCR; TCRdb holds only in-frame clones, not every one. The sample shows 95,000 to 150,000 clones, more than 80% of them seen only once. The sample consisted of peripheral blood, taken from a patient treated with radiotherapy plus ipilimumab. The receptors were gathered from a human donor with non-small cell lung cancer that progressed on radiotherapy plus ipilimumab. The CDR3 runs from the conserved cysteine through the conserved F or W. The D gene is left open where the match is weak. Some rows have no size entry. The others give once, few or many, or a class for an expanded clone.

- | TRBJ2-7 | TRBV7-9 | - | CASSFASYEQYF | TGTGCCAGCAGCTTCGCATCCTACGAGCAGTACTTC
- | TRBJ2-7 | TRBV18 | - | CASSPDRDIGYEQYF | TGTGCCAGCTCACCCGATAGGGATATTGGTTACGAGCAGTACTTC
- | TRBJ1-5 | TRBV9 | - | CASSVAGSNQPQHF | TGTGCCAGCAGCGTAGCAGGGAGCAATCAGCCCCAGCATTTT
TRBD1 | TRBJ2-7 | TRBV19 | - | CASSVSRGTAYEQYF | TGTGCCAGTAGCGTGAGTAGGGGGACAGCCTACGAGCAGTACTTC
- | TRBJ2-3 | TRBV5-4 | - | CASSLSGTSTDTQYF | TGTGCCAGCAGCTTGTCGGGCACAAGCACAGATACGCAGTATTTT
TRBD1 | TRBJ2-7 | TRBV27 | - | CASSLSAGGLYEQYF | TGTGCCAGCAGTTTATCGGCAGGGGGCTTGTACGAGCAGTACTTC
TRBD1 | TRBJ2-1 | TRBV5-1 | - | CASSVTGGDHNEQFF | TGCGCCAGCAGCGTAACAGGGGGTGACCACAATGAGCAGTTCTTC
- | TRBJ1-1 | TRBV9 | once | CASSGTSANTEAFF | TGTGCCAGCAGCGGTACCTCTGCGAACACTGAAGCTTTCTTT
- | TRBJ1-5 | TRBV15 | - | CATSRVSGVGNQPQHF | TGTGCCACCAGCAGAGTTTCGGGAGTAGGCAATCAGCCCCAGCATTTT
- | TRBJ2-7 | TRBV9 | - | CASSGGRGEYYEQYF | TGTGCCAGCAGCGGCGGGCGGGGCGAGTACTACGAGCAGTACTTC
- | TRBJ2-5 | TRBV2 | - | CASKGQRAQETQYF | TGTGCCAGCAAAGGACAGAGAGCCCAAGAGACCCAGTACTTC
TRBD2 | TRBJ2-7 | TRBV4-2 | - | CASSQGLAGGTYEQYF | TGTGCCAGCAGCCAAGGCCTAGCGGGAGGAACCTACGAGCAGTACTTC
TRBD1 | TRBJ2-7 | TRBV10-2 | - | CASRHGQGQNEQYF | TGCGCCAGCAGACACGGACAGGGGCAGAACGAGCAGTACTTC
- | TRBJ2-1 | TRBV13 | - | CASSHTVTWEQFF | TGTGCCAGCAGCCATACCGTGACTTGGGAGCAGTTCTTC
- | TRBJ2-1 | TRBV2 | - | CASSGGLVGNEQFF | TGTGCCAGCAGTGGAGGGCTCGTCGGCAATGAGCAGTTCTTC
- | TRBJ2-5 | TRBV5-4 | - | CASSRQVQETQYF | TGTGCCAGCAGCCGACAGGTCCAAGAGACCCAGTACTTC
TRBD1 | TRBJ2-2 | TRBV28 | - | CASSLGTGPTGELFF | TGTGCCAGCAGTTTAGGGACAGGGCCCACCGGGGAGCTGTTTTTT
TRBD1 | TRBJ2-3 | TRBV7-9 | - | CASSQGGAADTQYF | TGTGCCAGCAGCCAAGGGGGCGCAGCAGATACGCAGTATTTT
TRBD1 | TRBJ1-2 | TRBV19 | - | CASSTTGGFYGYTF | TGTGCCAGTAGTACTACAGGGGGATTCTATGGCTACACCTTC
- | TRBJ1-4 | TRBV11-3 | once | CASRESVEGGVFF | TGTGCCAGCAGGGAGTCGGTGGAGGGGGGCGTGTTTTTT
TRBD1 | TRBJ1-2 | TRBV5-1 | - | CASSLGTGEGYTF | TGCGCCAGCAGCTTAGGGACAGGGGAGGGCTACACCTTC
- | TRBJ1-5 | TRBV7-2 | - | CASSPVGGNSRYSNQPQHF | TGTGCCAGCAGCCCAGTGGGGGGGAACAGCCGCTATAGCAATCAGCCCCAGCATTTT
- | TRBJ1-1 | TRBV5-4 | - | CASSLGPTGVNTEAFF | TGTGCCAGCAGCTTGGGACCGACGGGGGTGAACACTGAAGCTTTCTTT
- | TRBJ1-1 | TRBV27 | - | CASSTDTGTEAFF | TGTGCCAGCAGTACGGACACCGGGACTGAAGCTTTCTTT
TRBD2 | TRBJ2-7 | TRBV30 | once | CAWSLAGGYEQYF | TGTGCCTGGAGTCTAGCGGGGGGCTACGAGCAGTACTTC
- | TRBJ2-7 | TRBV28 | - | CASSGLGQYF | TGTGCCAGCAGCGGCTTGGGGCAGTACTTC
TRBD1 | TRBJ1-1 | TRBV19 | - | CASSPDRGLYTEAFF | TGTGCCAGTAGTCCTGACAGGGGGCTTTACACTGAAGCTTTCTTT
TRBD2 | TRBJ2-1 | TRBV4-1 | - | CASSLDNLAGGYNEQFF | TGCGCCAGCAGCCTTGATAACCTAGCGGGAGGATACAATGAGCAGTTCTTC
- | TRBJ2-3 | TRBV5-6 | - | CASSLGPSSTDTQYF | TGTGCCAGCAGCTTGGGGCCCTCGAGCACAGATACGCAGTATTTT